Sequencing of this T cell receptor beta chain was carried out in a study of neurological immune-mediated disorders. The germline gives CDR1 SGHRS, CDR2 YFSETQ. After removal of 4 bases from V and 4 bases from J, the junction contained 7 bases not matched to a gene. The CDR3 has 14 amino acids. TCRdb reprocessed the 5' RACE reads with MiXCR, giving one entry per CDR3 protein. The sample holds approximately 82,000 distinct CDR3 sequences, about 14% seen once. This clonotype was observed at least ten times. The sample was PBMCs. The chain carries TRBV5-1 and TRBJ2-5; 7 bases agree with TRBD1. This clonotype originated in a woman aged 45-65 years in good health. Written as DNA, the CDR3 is TGCGCCAGCAGCCCAGGGACAGCCTCAGAGACCCAGTACTTC. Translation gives CASSPGTASETQYF.